The 6 T cell receptor beta chains below come from one sample, sequenced in a study of regulatory T cells in long-lasting Graves disease. CDR3-region Arm-PCR and iRepertoire HTBI primers produced the TCR beta libraries. TCRdb re-analysed the multiplex PCR reads in MiXCR, keeping a single row per CDR3 protein. The data contain 300,000 or so distinct CDR3 sequences, about 19% of them singletons. Described time point: persistent/refractory GD, antithyroid drugs over 5 years with positive TRAb. PBMCs provided the RNA from which the TCR library was made. The sample in question was peripheral blood mononuclear cells (PBMCs), obtained when the disease was refractory, from a patient treated with antithyroid drugs. The receptors stem from a female donor with Graves disease.

This chain joins TRBV5-1 and TRBJ2-5; D is unresolved. V was clipped by 1 base and J by 6 bases, with 4 bases between them. Per germline, CDR1 SGHRS and CDR2 YFSETQ. The CDR3 runs 11 residues. CDR3 amino acids: CASSLQKTQYF. CDR3 in DNA: TGCGCCAGCAGCTTGCAAAAGACCCAGTACTTC.

This clonotype was seen a handful of times. The rearrangement links TRBV7-2 to TRBJ2-3, with D perhaps assigned TRBD1 or TRBD2 (7 bases each). The V and J ends lost 1 base and 5 bases respectively, with 19 bases between them. CDR3 length: 17 residues. The germline V gene has CDR1 SGHTA and CDR2 FQGNSA. The CDR3 here is CASSLGRQGGVVDTQYF. As DNA, the CDR3 is TGTGCCAGCAGCTTAGGAAGACAGGGAGGGGTTGTAGATACGCAGTATTTT.

This clonotype has at least ten counts. The rearrangement joins TRBV30 to TRBJ1-2; D is undetermined. CDR1 and CDR2 from the germline V gene are GTSNPN and SVGIG (reference sequence). The CDR3 runs 13 residues. V gave up 2 bases and J gave up 2 bases, with 9 bases separating them. The CDR3 DNA reads TGTGCCTGGAGTTTGGGCAACAACTATGGCTACACCTTC. Its protein is CAWSLGNNYGYTF.

This clonotype was seen repeatedly, ten times or more. The genes are TRBV28 and TRBJ2-6; no firm D call. The germline V and J ends were trimmed by 6 bases and 2 bases, with 11 bases remaining between them. The germline V gene encodes CDR1 MDHEN and CDR2 SYDVKM. The CDR3 spans 15 residues. The DNA of the CDR3 is TGTGCCAGCAGGCGCCCAGGAGCTGGGGCCAACGTCCTGACTTTC. Protein sequence: CASRRPGAGANVLTF.

At least ten counts were recorded for this clonotype. This chain links TRBV6-2 or TRBV6-3 with TRBJ1-1; 8 nucleotides align to TRBD1. V shed 2 bases, J shed 1 base, and the junction held 9 bases outside the gene matches. This CDR3 is 17 amino acids long. Germline assignment: CDR1 MNHEY and CDR2 SVGEGT. The CDR3 sequence: CASSYDPGQVRNTEAFF. CDR3 DNA: TGTGCCAGCAGTTACGATCCGGGACAGGTCAGGAACACTGAAGCTTTCTTT.

The chain employs TRBV11-2 and TRBJ2-3, with D perhaps matching TRBD2 (5 bases). Germline CDR1 SGHAT, CDR2 FQNNGV. This CDR3 has 15 residues. V shed 1 base and J shed 5 bases, with 13 bases lying between them. CDR3 protein: CASSLGMAGVDTQYF. In nucleotides, the CDR3 is TGTGCCAGCAGCTTAGGGATGGCCGGGGTAGATACGCAGTATTTT.